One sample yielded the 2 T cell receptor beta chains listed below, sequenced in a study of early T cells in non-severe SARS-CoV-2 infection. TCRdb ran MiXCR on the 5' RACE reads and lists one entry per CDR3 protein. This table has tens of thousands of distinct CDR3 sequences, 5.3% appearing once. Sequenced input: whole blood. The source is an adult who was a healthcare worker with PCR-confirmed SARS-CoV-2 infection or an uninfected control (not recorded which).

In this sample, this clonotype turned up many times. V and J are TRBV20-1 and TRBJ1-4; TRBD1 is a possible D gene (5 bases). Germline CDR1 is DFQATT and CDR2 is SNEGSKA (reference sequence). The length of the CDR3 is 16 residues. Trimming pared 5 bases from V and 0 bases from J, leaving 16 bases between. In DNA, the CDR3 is TGCAGTGCTGCCGGGACTCCCGGCGCAACTAATGAAAAACTGTTTTTT. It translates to CSAAGTPGATNEKLFF.

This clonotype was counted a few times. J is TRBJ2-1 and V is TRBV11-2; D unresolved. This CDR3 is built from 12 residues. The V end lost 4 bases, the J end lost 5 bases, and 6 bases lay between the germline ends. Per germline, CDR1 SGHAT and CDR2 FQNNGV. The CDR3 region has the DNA TGTGCCAGCAGCTCCCGCGACAATGAGCAGTTCTTC. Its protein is CASSSRDNEQFF. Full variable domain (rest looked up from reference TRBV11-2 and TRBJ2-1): EAGVAQSPRYKIIEKRQSVAFWCNPISGHATLYWYQQILGQGPKLLIQFQNNGVVDDSQLPKDRFSAERLKGVDSTLKIQPAKLEDSAVYLCASSSRDNEQFFGPGTRLTVL.